This T cell receptor (beta chain) was recovered during a study of T cells in Graves' hyperthyroidism and ophthalmopathy. Amplified regions were TCR beta CDR3 sequences from RNA transcripts. When the TCR CDR3 underwent first-round RT-PCR, the HTBI primer set was used. TCRdb fed the multiplex PCR reads into MiXCR, producing one record per CDR3 protein. Of about 570,000 distinct CDR3 sequences in the sample, just over 45% were seen once. In germline, CDR1 is DFQATT, CDR2 SNEGSKA (reference sequence). This CDR3 has 14 residues. V was cut by 6 bases and J by 2 bases, with 16 bases left in between. This rearrangement joins TRBV20-1 to TRBJ1-1; no firm D call. This clonotype originated in an adult woman with Graves' disease, either hyperthyroidism or ophthalmopathy (not recorded which). The sample comprised peripheral blood or thyroid tissue (not recorded which). CDR3 region: CSASVDDGNTEAFF. CDR3 nucleotides: TGCAGTGCCAGCGTGGACGACGGAAACACTGAAGCTTTCTTT.